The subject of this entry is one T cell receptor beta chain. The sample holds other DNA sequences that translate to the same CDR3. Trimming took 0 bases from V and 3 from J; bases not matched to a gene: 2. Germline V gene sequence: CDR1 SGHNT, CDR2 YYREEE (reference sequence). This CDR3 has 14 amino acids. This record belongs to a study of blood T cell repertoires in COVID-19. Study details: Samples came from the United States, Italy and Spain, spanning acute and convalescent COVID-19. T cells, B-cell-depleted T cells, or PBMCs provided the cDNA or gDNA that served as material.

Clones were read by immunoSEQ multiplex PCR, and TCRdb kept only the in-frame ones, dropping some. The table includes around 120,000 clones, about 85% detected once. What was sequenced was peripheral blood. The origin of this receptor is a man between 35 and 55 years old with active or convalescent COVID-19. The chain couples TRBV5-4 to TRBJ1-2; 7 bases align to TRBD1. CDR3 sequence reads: CASSLGDRDYGYTF. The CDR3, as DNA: TGTGCCAGCAGCTTGGGTGACAGGGACTATGGCTACACCTTC. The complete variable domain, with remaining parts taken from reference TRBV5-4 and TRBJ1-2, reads ETGVTQSPTHLIKTRGQQVTLRCSSQSGHNTVSWYQQALGQGPQFIFQYYREEENGRGNFPPRFSGLQFPNYSSELNVNALELDDSALYLCASSLGDRDYGYTFGSGTRLTVV.